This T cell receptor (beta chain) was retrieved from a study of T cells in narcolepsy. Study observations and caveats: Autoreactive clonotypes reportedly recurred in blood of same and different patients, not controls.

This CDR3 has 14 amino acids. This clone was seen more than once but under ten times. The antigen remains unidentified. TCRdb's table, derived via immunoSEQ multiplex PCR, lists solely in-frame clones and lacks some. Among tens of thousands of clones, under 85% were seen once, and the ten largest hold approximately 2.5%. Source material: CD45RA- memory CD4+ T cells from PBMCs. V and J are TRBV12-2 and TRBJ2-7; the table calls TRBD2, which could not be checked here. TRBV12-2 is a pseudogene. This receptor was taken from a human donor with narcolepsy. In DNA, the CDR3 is TGTGCAAGTCGCTTGGGAGACGGCCCCTACGAGCAGTACTTC. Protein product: CASRLGDGPYEQYF.